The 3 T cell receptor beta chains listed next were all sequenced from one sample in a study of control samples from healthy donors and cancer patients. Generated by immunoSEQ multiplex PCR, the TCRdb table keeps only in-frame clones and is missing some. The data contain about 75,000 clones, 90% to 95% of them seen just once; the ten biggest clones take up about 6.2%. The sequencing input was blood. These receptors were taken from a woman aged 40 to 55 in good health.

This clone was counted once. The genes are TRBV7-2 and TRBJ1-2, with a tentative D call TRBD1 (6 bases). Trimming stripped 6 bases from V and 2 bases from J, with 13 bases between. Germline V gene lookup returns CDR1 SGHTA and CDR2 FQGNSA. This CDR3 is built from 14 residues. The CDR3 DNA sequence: TGTGCCAGCAGAATACAGGGATTGAACTATGGCTACACCTTC. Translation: CASRIQGLNYGYTF.

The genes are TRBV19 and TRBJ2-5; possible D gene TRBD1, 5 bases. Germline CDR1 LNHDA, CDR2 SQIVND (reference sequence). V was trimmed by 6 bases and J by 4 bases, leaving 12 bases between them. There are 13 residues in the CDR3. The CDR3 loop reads CASRDTGAETQYF. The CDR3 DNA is TGTGCCAGTAGAGATACAGGTGCAGAGACCCAGTACTTC.

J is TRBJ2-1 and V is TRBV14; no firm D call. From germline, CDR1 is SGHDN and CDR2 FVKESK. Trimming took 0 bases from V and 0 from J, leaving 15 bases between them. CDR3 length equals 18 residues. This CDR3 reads CASSQDRAPFSSYNEQFF. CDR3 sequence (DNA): TGTGCCAGCAGCCAAGACCGGGCCCCCTTCAGCTCCTACAATGAGCAGTTCTTC.